This TCR beta chain was sequenced during a study of T-cell reconstitution after alpha-beta-depleted transplantation in children. The table lists this clonotype with a few counts. The CDR3 sequence is 21 residues long. Preparation of the TCRbeta library used unique molecular identifiers. TCRdb called the PCR reads again in MiXCR, with one record for every CDR3 protein. The data hold about 370,000 distinct CDR3 sequences, with roughly 20% observed a single time. The chain joins TRBV21-1 to TRBJ2-2; the D call in the table, TRBD2, was not verified against the DNA. TRBV21-1 constitutes a pseudogene. Source: PBMCs from the stem cell graft donor, taken from the stem cell graft. This sequence was found in a human donor who donated a stem cell graft to a child with acute myeloid leukemia. The CDR3 nucleotides read TGTGCCAGCAGCAAAGGAGGCCAGGGCGGCTGGACTAGCGGGGACACCGGGGAGCTGTTTTTT. Amino acid sequence: CASSKGGQGGWTSGDTGELFF.